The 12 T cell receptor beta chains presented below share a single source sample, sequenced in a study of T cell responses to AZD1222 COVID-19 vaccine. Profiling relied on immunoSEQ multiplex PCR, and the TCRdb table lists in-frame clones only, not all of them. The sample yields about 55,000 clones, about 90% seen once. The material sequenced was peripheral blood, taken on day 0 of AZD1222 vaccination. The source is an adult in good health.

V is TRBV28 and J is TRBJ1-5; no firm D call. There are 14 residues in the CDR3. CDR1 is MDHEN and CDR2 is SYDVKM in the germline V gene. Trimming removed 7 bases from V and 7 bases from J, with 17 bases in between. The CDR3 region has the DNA TGTGCCAGCAACGTCGGAGAGGGCCGACAGCCCCAGCATTTT. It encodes CASNVGEGRQPQHF.

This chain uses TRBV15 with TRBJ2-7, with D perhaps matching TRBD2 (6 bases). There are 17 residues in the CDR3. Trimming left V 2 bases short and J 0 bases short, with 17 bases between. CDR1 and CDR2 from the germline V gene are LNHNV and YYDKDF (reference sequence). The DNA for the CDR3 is TGTGCCACCAGCAGACTTTCGGGTGGGGGGAGCTCCTACGAGCAGTACTTC. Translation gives CATSRLSGGGSSYEQYF.

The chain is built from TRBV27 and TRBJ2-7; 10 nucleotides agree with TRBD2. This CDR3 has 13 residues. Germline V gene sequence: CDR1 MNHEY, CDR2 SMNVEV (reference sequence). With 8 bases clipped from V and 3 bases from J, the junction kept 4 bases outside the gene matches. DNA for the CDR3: TGTGCCAGCTCTGTAGCGGGGGGCTACGAGCAGTACTTC. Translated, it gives CASSVAGGYEQYF.

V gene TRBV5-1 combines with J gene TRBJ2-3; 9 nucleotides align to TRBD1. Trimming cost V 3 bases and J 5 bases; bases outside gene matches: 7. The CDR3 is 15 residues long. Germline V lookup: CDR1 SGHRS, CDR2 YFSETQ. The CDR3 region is CASSSLTGGKDTQYF. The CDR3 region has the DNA TGCGCCAGCAGCTCGTTGACAGGGGGGAAAGATACGCAGTATTTT.

CDR3 loop: CASSLSAGANVLTF. CDR3 coding DNA: TGTGCCAGCAGTTTATCGGCTGGGGCCAACGTCCTGACTTTC. This chain links TRBV28 with TRBJ2-6; D gene ambiguous. V was cut by 1 base and J by 2 bases, with 3 bases left in between. This CDR3 contains 14 residues. From germline, CDR1 is MDHEN and CDR2 SYDVKM.

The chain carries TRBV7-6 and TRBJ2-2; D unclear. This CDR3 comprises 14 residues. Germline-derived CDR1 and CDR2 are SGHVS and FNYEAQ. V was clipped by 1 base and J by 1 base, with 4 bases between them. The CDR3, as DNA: TGTGCCAGCAGCTTAGAGGGGAACACCGGGGAGCTGTTTTTT. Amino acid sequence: CASSLEGNTGELFF.

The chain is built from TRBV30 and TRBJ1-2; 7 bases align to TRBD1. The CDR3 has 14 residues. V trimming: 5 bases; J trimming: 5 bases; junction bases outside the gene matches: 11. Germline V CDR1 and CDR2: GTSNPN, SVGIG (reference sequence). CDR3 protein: CAWGLRQGSYGYTF. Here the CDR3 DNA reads TGTGCCTGGGGACTCCGACAGGGAAGTTATGGCTACACCTTC.

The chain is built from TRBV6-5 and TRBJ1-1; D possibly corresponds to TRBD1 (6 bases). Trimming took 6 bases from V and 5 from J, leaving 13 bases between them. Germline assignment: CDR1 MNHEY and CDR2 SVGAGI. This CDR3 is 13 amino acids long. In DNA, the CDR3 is TGTGCCAGCAGCCCCCCTGACAGGACTGAAGCTTTCTTT. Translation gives CASSPPDRTEAFF.

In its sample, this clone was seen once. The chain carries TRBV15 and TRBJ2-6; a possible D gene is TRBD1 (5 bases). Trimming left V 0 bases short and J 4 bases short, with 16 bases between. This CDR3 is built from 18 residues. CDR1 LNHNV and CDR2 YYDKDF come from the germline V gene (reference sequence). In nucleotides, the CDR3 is TGTGCCACCAGCAGAGACCCACTGACAGCTGCCGGGGCCAACGTCCTGACTTTC. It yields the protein CATSRDPLTAAGANVLTF.

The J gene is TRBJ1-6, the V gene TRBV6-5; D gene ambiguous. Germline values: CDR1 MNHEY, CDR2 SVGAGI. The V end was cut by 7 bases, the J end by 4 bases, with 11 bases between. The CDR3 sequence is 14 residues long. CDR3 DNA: TGTGCCAGCACCGTCGGGAGGTATAATTCACCCCTCCACTTT. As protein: CASTVGRYNSPLHF.

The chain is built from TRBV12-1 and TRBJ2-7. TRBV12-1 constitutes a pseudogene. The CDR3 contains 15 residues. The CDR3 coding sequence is TGTGCCAGCAGCTATAGATTAGGGGAGCCGGGGGAGCAGTACTTC. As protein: CASSYRLGEPGEQYF.

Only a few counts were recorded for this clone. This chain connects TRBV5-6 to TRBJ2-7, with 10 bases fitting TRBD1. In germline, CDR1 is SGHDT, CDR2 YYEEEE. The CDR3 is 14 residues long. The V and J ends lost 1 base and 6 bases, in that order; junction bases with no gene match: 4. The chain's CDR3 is CASSLRQGAGEQYF. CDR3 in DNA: TGTGCCAGCAGCTTGAGACAGGGGGCTGGCGAGCAGTACTTC.